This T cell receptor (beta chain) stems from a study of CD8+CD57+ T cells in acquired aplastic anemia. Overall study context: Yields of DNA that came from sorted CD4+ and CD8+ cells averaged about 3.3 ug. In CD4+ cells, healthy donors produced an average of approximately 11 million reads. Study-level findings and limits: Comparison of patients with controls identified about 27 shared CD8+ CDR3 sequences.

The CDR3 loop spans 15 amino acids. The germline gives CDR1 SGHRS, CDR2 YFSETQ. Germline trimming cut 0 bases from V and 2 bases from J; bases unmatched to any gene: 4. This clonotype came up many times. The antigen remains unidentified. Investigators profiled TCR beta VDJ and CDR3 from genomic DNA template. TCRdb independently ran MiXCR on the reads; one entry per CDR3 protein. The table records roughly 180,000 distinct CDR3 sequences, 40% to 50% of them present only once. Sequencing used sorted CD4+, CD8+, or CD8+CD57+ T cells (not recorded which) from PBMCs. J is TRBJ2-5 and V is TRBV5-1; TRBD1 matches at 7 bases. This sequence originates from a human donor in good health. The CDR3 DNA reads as TGCGCCAGCAGCTTGGCCCCGGGACAGCAAGAGACCCAGTACTTC. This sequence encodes CASSLAPGQQETQYF.